A selection of T cell receptor beta chains follows, all from one sample in a study of CD8+CD57+ T cells in acquired aplastic anemia. Each CDR3 protein is one row after TCRdb ran MiXCR on the reads. The data contain 200,000 or so distinct CDR3 sequences, 50% to 75% of them singletons. Sequencing was done on a sample of sorted CD4+, CD8+, or CD8+CD57+ T cells (not recorded which) from PBMCs. These TCRs come from a human donor with severe aplastic anemia or a healthy control (not recorded which). CDR3s include the opening cysteine and the closing phenylalanine or tryptophan. D genes are given only for firm matches. The size of a clone is reported for some rows only, either as once, few or many, or as a class for expanded clones.

TRBD1,TRBJ2-5,TRBV12-3/TRBV12-4,few,CASSLGDRQTQYF,TGTGCCAGCAGTTTAGGGGACAGGCAGACCCAGTACTTC
NA,TRBJ1-2,TRBV2,few,CASRAKGGYTF,TGTGCCAGCCGTGCGAAGGGAGGCTACACCTTC
TRBD2,TRBJ2-1,TRBV2,NA,CASSPPTSGRNNEQFF,TGTGCCAGCAGCCCCCCGACTAGCGGGCGCAACAATGAGCAGTTCTTC
TRBD1,TRBJ2-1,TRBV9,few,CASSEGTGGFDEQFF,TGTGCCAGCAGCGAGGGGACAGGGGGCTTCGATGAGCAGTTCTTC
NA,TRBJ1-6,TRBV9,NA,CASSGWTRYNSPLHF,TGTGCCAGCAGCGGATGGACACGGTATAATTCACCCCTCCACTTT
TRBD1,TRBJ2-7,TRBV20-1,NA,CSALGGTGGIEQYF,TGCAGTGCCCTAGGAGGGACAGGGGGCATCGAGCAGTACTTC
NA,TRBJ2-7,TRBV10-3,NA,CAIRDPNDKDEQYF,TGTGCCATCAGAGATCCAAACGACAAGGACGAGCAGTACTTC
TRBD2,TRBJ2-5,TRBV20-1,NA,CSARVLAGGRETQYF,TGCAGTGCTAGAGTCCTAGCGGGGGGGCGAGAGACCCAGTACTTC
NA,TRBJ2-2,TRBV20-1,NA,CSARGHNTGELFF,TGCAGTGCAAGGGGACACAACACCGGGGAGCTGTTTTTT
NA,TRBJ2-7,TRBV7-9,NA,CASSLATSYGYEQYF,TGTGCCAGCAGCTTGGCTACTAGCTACGGGTACGAGCAGTACTTC
NA,TRBJ1-5,TRBV20-1,NA,CSASQGGGSNQPQHF,TGCAGTGCTAGCCAGGGAGGAGGTAGCAATCAGCCCCAGCATTTT
TRBD1,TRBJ2-3,TRBV20-1,NA,CSARDLGQGTDTQYF,TGCAGTGCTAGAGATTTGGGACAGGGCACAGATACGCAGTATTTT
TRBD1,TRBJ2-3,TRBV7-8,NA,CASSGPTGSTDTQYF,TGTGCCAGCAGCGGCCCGACAGGGAGCACAGATACGCAGTATTTT
NA,TRBJ2-3,TRBV7-9,few,CASSHPSPSDTQYF,TGTGCCAGCAGCCACCCCTCCCCCTCAGATACGCAGTATTTT
NA,TRBJ1-2,TRBV2,many,CASSEGLQGGYTF,TGTGCCAGCAGTGAAGGTCTGCAGGGTGGCTACACCTTC
NA,TRBJ2-7,TRBV29-1,NA,CSPECYPDSYEQYF,TGCAGCCCCGAATGTTACCCGGATTCCTACGAGCAGTACTTC
TRBD1,TRBJ2-5,TRBV20-1,NA,CSASISRGRETQYF,TGCAGTGCTAGTATCTCCAGGGGGCGAGAGACCCAGTACTTC
TRBD2,TRBJ2-5,TRBV20-1,NA,CSARVASGRWETQYF,TGCAGTGCTAGAGTGGCTAGCGGGAGGTGGGAGACCCAGTACTTC